This T cell receptor beta chain was observed in a study of blood T cell repertoires in COVID-19. This table comes from immunoSEQ multiplex PCR, and its TCRdb copy is limited to in-frame clones, with some not included. The table has around 260,000 clones, approximately 85% seen once. The germline CDR1 and CDR2 sequences are MGHRA and YSYEKL. The CDR3 has 18 amino acids. Trimming at V came to 4 bases and at J to 4 bases, leaving 17 bases not matched to a gene. Cohort assignment relied on participant-reported clinical history. Cohort 3 donors were reported recovered after two negative PCRs, clearance, or symptom resolution. This clone turned up a few times.

Input material: PBMCs or T cells enriched from blood (not recorded which). This chain connects TRBV4-1 to TRBJ1-1, with TRBD1 identical over 8 bases. This TCR came from a woman aged 25-40 years who had recovered from COVID-19. CDR3 protein: CASSLKTPGGSDFTEAFF. CDR3 sequence (DNA): TGCGCCAGCAGCCTAAAGACCCCAGGGGGCTCTGATTTCACTGAAGCTTTCTTT.